This T cell receptor (beta chain) was sequenced during a study of cytomegalovirus exposure and HLA in healthy donors. Turning to the study itself: Prior work identified roughly 120 million unique TCR beta sequences in approximately 200 million T cells.

In the PCR, 60 Vbeta and 13 Jbeta primers were used. Sequencing was performed with immunoSEQ multiplex PCR; in TCRdb, only in-frame clones are kept and a portion is missing. The table shows about 110,000 clones, with about 80% occurring only once. The germline V gene encodes CDR1 KGHSH and CDR2 LQKENI. V lost 3 bases to trimming and J lost 5 bases, with 13 bases between them. The CDR3 is made up of 14 amino acids. The chain carries TRBV18 and TRBJ1-2, with D unresolved. This TCR derives from a female donor in good health and CMV-seropositive. Sample: PBMCs. The CDR3, as DNA: TGTGCCAGCTCACCCTCGCAGACTGGTTATGGCTACACCTTC. This translates into CASSPSQTGYGYTF.